The TCR beta chain under discussion was sequenced for a study of CD8 T cells in Susac syndrome. Whole-study findings and limits: Acknowledgment was made by the study that its TCR sequencing and HLA analysis involved a relatively small number of individuals.

Random hexamers were used to reverse transcribe about 0.45 to 1 ug of RNA. Across 54 Vbeta and 13 Jbeta, TCR beta CDR3 was amplified with immunoSEQ multiplex PCR. From the immunoSEQ multiplex PCR reads, TCRdb called clonotypes with MiXCR, one entry per CDR3 protein. The sample has around 230,000 distinct CDR3 sequences, approximately 95% seen once. CDR1 and CDR2 (germline): SQVTM, ANQGSEA. The CDR3 runs to 14 residues. V gave up 0 bases and J gave up 5 bases, with 13 bases separating them. The authors carried out high-throughput sequencing of TCR beta. They applied it to CD8+ and CD4+ T cells obtained from blood. Negative isolation was used for CD8+ and CD4+ T cells, and FACS enrichment was applied to TEMRA cells. Points on this clonotype: Its antigen is not known.

The sequenced sample was CD4+ T cells from PBMCs. The origin of this receptor is a human donor with multiple sclerosis. V usage is TRBV29-1 and J usage is TRBJ1-2; no firm D call. As DNA, the CDR3 is TGCAGCGTTGAAGAAGACCGGACCATTTATGGCTACACCTTC. Translated, it gives CSVEEDRTIYGYTF.